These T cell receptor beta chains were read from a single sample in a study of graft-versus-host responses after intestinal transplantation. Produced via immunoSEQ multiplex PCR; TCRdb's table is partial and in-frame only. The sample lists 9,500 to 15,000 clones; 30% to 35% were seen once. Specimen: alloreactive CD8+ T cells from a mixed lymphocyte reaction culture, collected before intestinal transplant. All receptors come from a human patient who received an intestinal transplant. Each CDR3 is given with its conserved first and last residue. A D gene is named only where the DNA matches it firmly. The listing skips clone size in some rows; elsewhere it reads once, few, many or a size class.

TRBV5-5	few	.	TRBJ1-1	CASSPLGRTEAFF	TGTGCCAGCAGCCCCCTCGGACGGACTGAAGCTTTCTTT
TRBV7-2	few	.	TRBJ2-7	CASSLAETYEQYF	TGTGCCAGCAGCTTAGCAGAGACCTACGAGCAGTACTTC
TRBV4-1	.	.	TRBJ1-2	CASSQVPTAWGGGYTF	TGCGCCAGCAGCCAAGTCCCGACAGCCTGGGGGGGTGGCTACACCTTC
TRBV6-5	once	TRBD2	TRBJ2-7	CASSYGTTYEQYF	TGTGCCAGCAGTTATGGGACTACCTACGAGCAGTACTTC
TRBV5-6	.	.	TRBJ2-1	CASSLSQINEQFF	TGTGCCAGCAGCTTGTCCCAGATAAATGAGCAGTTCTTC
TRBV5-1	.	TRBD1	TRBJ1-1	CASSTYRGRNTEAFF	TGCGCCAGCAGTACTTACAGGGGGAGGAACACTGAAGCTTTCTTT
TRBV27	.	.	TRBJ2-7	CASSQAGQGPYEQYF	TGTGCCAGCAGCCAAGCAGGTCAGGGGCCCTACGAGCAGTACTTC
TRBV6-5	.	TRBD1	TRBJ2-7	CASSYAFGQVITEQYF	TGTGCCAGCAGTTATGCTTTCGGACAGGTGATTACCGAGCAGTACTTC
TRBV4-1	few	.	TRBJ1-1	CASSQEELMNTEAFF	TGTGCCAGCAGCCAAGAAGAATTAATGAACACTGAAGCTTTCTTT
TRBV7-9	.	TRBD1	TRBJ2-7	CASSPWTGPAYEQYF	TGTGCCAGCAGCCCCTGGACAGGTCCGGCATACGAGCAGTACTTC
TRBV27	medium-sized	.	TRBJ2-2	CASSSGRNTGELFF	TGTGCCAGCAGTTCGGGACGGAACACCGGGGAGCTGTTTTTT
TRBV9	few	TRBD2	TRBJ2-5	CASSVGIRLAGGRETQYF	TGTGCCAGCAGCGTAGGTATTAGACTAGCGGGAGGTCGGGAGACCCAGTACTTC
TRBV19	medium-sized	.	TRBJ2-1	CASSIPLTGSSYNEQFF	TGTGCCAGTAGTATACCCCTTACGGGGAGCTCCTACAATGAGCAGTTCTTC
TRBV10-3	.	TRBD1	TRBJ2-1	CAISVLQGMYEQFF	TGTGCCATCAGCGTATTACAGGGGATGTATGAGCAGTTCTTC
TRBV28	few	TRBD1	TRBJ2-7	CASPDRGGDEQYF	TGTGCCAGTCCGGACAGGGGGGGGGACGAGCAGTACTTC
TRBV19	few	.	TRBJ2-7	CASSILFGSSYEQYF	TGTGCCAGTAGTATACTGTTTGGGAGCTCCTACGAGCAGTACTTC
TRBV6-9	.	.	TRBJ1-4	CASSPLGFNEKLFF	TGTGCCAGCAGCCCCTTGGGATTCAATGAAAAACTGTTTTTT
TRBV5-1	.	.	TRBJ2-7	CASSLSQVPPSYEQYF	TGCGCCAGCAGCTTGAGTCAGGTCCCCCCTTCCTACGAGCAGTACTTC
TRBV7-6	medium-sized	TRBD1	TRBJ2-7	CASSLGTGTYEQYF	TGTGCCAGCAGCTTAGGGACAGGGACCTACGAGCAGTACTTC
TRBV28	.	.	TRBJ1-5	CASSLGGDNQPQHF	TGTGCCAGCAGTTTGGGGGGCGACAATCAGCCCCAGCATTTT
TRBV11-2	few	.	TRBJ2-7	CASSSTESLYEQYF	TGTGCCAGCAGCTCAACGGAGTCCCTCTACGAGCAGTACTTC
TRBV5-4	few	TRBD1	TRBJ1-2	CASSLERTGGNYGYTF	TGTGCCAGCAGCTTGGAAAGAACAGGGGGCAACTATGGCTACACCTTC
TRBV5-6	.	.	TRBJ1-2	CASSLGSVSGYTF	TGTGCCAGCAGCTTAGGGTCCGTGAGTGGCTACACCTTC
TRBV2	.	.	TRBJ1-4	CASSEWGTANEKLFF	TGTGCCAGCAGTGAGTGGGGGACGGCAAATGAAAAACTGTTTTTT
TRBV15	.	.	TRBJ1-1	CATSVLGADRALNTEAFF	TGTGCCACCAGCGTACTTGGTGCGGACCGGGCCCTGAACACTGAAGCTTTCTTT
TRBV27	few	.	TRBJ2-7	CASSLSTRNEQYF	TGTGCCAGCAGTTTATCGACCCGAAACGAGCAGTACTTC
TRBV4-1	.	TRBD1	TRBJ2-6	CASSQERDRSFSIGANVLTF	TGCGCCAGCAGCCAAGAGAGGGACAGGTCATTTTCGATTGGGGCCAACGTCCTGACTTTC
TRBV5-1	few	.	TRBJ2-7	CASSLEGGPYEQYF	TGCGCCAGCAGCTTGGAAGGGGGTCCCTACGAGCAGTACTTC
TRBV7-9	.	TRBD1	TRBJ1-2	CASSREGQVYGYTF	TGTGCCAGCAGCCGTGAGGGACAGGTCTATGGCTACACCTTC
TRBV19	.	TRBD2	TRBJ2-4	CASSIWTSAIQYF	TGTGCCAGTAGTATTTGGACTAGCGCTATTCAGTACTTC
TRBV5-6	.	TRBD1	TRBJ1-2	CASTWGQTYGYTF	TGTGCCAGCACCTGGGGACAGACCTATGGCTACACCTTC
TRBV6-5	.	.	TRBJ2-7	CASSYSVSYEQYF	TGTGCCAGCAGTTACTCCGTGTCCTACGAGCAGTACTTC
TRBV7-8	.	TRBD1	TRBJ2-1	CASSLTGTGLTDYNEQFF	TGTGCCAGCAGCTTGACCGGGACAGGCCTAACGGATTACAATGAGCAGTTCTTC
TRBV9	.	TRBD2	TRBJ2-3	CASSVGLAGVTDTQYF	TGTGCCAGCAGCGTGGGACTAGCGGGCGTCACAGATACGCAGTATTTT
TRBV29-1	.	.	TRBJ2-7	CSVLLTAGATPTKQYF	TGCAGCGTCCTGCTGACTGCAGGGGCCACCCCTACGAAGCAGTACTTC
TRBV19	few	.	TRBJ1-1	CASSIGPLVNTEAFF	TGTGCCAGTAGTATAGGTCCGCTTGTGAACACTGAAGCTTTCTTT
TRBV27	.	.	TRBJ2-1	CASSLTGDYEQFF	TGTGCCAGCAGTTTAACAGGGGACTACGAGCAGTTCTTC
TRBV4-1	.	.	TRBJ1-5	CASSLDPPGSNQPQHF	TGCGCCAGCAGCCTTGACCCACCAGGTAGCAATCAGCCCCAGCATTTT
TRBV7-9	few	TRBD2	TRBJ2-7	CASSLSSGSRYEQYF	TGTGCCAGCAGCTTGTCTAGCGGGAGTAGGTACGAGCAGTACTTC
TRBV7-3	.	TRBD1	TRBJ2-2	CASSSPEGAGTGELFF	TGTGCCAGCAGCTCCCCTGAGGGGGCGGGCACCGGGGAGCTGTTTTTT
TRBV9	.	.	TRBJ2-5	CASSLGTASQETQYF	TGTGCCAGCAGCTTGGGGACTGCTTCACAAGAGACCCAGTACTTC
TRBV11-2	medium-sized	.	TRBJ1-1	CASSLDGEAFF	TGTGCCAGCAGCTTAGATGGTGAAGCTTTCTTT
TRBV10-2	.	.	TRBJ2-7	CASSEVNSYEQYF	TGCGCCAGCAGTGAGGTGAACTCCTACGAGCAGTACTTC
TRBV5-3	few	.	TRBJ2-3	CASSAGTDTQYF	TGTGCCAGCAGCGCCGGCACAGATACGCAGTATTTT
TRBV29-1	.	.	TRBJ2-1	CSAPGVYSYNEQFF	TGCAGCGCCCCGGGCGTATACTCCTACAATGAGCAGTTCTTC
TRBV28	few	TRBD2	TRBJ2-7	CASRPSGSFYEQYF	TGTGCCAGCAGACCTAGCGGGAGTTTCTACGAGCAGTACTTC
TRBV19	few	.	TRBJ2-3	CASSAWGTEDTDTQYF	TGTGCCAGTAGTGCCTGGGGGACCGAGGACACAGATACGCAGTATTTT
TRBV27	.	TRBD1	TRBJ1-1	CASSPGTGWWTEAFF	TGTGCCAGCAGTCCAGGGACAGGGTGGTGGACTGAAGCTTTCTTT
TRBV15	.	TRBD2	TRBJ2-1	CATKTFPSGRWPEQFF	TGTGCCACCAAAACTTTTCCTAGCGGGAGATGGCCTGAGCAGTTCTTC
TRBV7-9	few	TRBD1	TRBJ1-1	CASSHVTGREAFF	TGTGCCAGCAGCCACGTGACAGGGAGGGAAGCTTTCTTT
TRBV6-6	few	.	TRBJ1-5	CASSYLKGGNQPQHF	TGTGCCAGCAGTTACCTCAAAGGGGGAAATCAGCCCCAGCATTTT
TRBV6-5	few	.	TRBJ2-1	CASSYVAVYNEQFF	TGTGCCAGCAGTTATGTAGCGGTCTACAATGAGCAGTTCTTC
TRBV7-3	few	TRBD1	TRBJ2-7	CASSSIGTGWYEQYF	TGTGCCAGCAGCTCCATTGGGACAGGGTGGTACGAGCAGTACTTC